The rows below give T cell receptor beta chains drawn from one sample of a study of OX40 agonist ivuxolimab in advanced cancers. Sequencing was performed with immunoSEQ multiplex PCR; in TCRdb, only in-frame clones are kept and a portion is missing. Of 60,000 to 85,000 clones in the sample, around four fifths were seen once. The source material was CD4+ or CD8+ T cells sorted from blood, sampled in a trial of the OX40 agonist ivuxolimab. These receptors were obtained from an adult with an advanced solid tumor such as melanoma, head and neck, liver or kidney cancer. The CDR3 runs from the conserved cysteine through the conserved F or W. The order of the fields is V gene, clone size, J gene, D gene, CDR3 protein, CDR3 DNA. D genes are given only for firm matches. Clone sizes are given selectively: once, few, many, or a class where the clone is expanded.

>TRBV6-6|.|TRBJ2-7|.
CASSYTGDEQYF
TGTGCCAGCAGTTACACTGGGGACGAGCAGTACTTC
>TRBV9|.|TRBJ1-1|.
CASSVLLNTEAFF
TGTGCCAGCAGCGTACTCCTGAACACTGAAGCTTTCTTT
>TRBV10-3|.|TRBJ1-3|.
CAIAAGGSGNTIYF
TGTGCCATCGCGGCCGGGGGCTCTGGAAACACCATATATTTT
>TRBV9|.|TRBJ1-5|TRBD1
CASSVVDRAQPQHF
TGTGCCAGCAGCGTAGTGGACAGGGCTCAGCCCCAGCATTTT
>TRBV28|.|TRBJ1-2|.
CASSLYGVDYGYTF
TGTGCCAGCAGTTTATACGGGGTGGACTATGGCTACACCTTC
>TRBV5-1|.|TRBJ1-6|.
CASSLGGDHQNNSPLHF
TGCGCCAGCAGCTTGGGGGGAGATCATCAAAACAATTCACCCCTCCACTTT
>TRBV28|.|TRBJ1-6|TRBD1
CASSPRFRDRGSPLHF
TGTGCCAGCAGTCCGCGATTTCGGGACAGGGGATCACCCCTCCACTTT
>TRBV18|.|TRBJ1-2|.
CASSPRDGYTF
TGTGCCAGCTCACCACGGGATGGCTACACCTTC
>TRBV7-8|.|TRBJ1-2|.
CASSLRAGSYGYTF
TGTGCCAGCAGCTTAAGGGCAGGGAGCTATGGCTACACCTTC
>TRBV21-1|.|TRBJ2-5|.
CASSKGGTGGFETQYF
TGTGCCAGCAGCAAAGGAGGGACAGGGGGCTTTGAGACCCAGTACTTC
>TRBV9|.|TRBJ1-4|TRBD1
CASSSPTGQGATNEKLFF
TGTGCCAGCAGCTCGCCGACGGGACAGGGGGCGACTAATGAAAAACTGTTTTTT
>TRBV4-3|.|TRBJ2-1|TRBD2
CASSSQMGGGVLVNEQFF
TGCGCCAGCAGTTCTCAAATGGGCGGGGGGGTTTTAGTAAATGAGCAGTTCTTC
>TRBV4-1|few|TRBJ1-2|.
CASSHNANYGYTF
TGCGCCAGCAGCCACAATGCTAACTATGGCTACACCTTC
>TRBV29-1|.|TRBJ2-7|TRBD2
CSVEDRPTSGAPFYEQYF
TGCAGCGTTGAAGATCGCCCAACTAGCGGGGCCCCCTTCTACGAGCAGTACTTC
>TRBV7-3|.|TRBJ2-3|TRBD1
CASSSGQFSTDTQYF
TGTGCCAGCAGCTCGGGACAGTTTAGCACAGATACGCAGTATTTT
>TRBV4-1|.|TRBJ1-4|.
CASSRDTGTNEKLFF
TGCGCCAGCAGCCGAGACACAGGGACTAATGAAAAACTGTTTTTT
>TRBV4-2|.|TRBJ2-2|TRBD2
CASSRQPSGGQVGELFF
TGTGCCAGCAGCCGTCAACCGTCGGGGGGTCAGGTCGGGGAGCTGTTTTTT
>TRBV2|.|TRBJ2-7|TRBD1
CASSWTGARGEQYF
TGTGCCAGCAGCTGGACAGGGGCTAGAGGCGAGCAGTACTTC
>TRBV2|.|TRBJ1-2|.
CASSALRYGYTF
TGTGCCAGCAGTGCCCTTCGCTATGGCTACACCTTC
>TRBV19|.|TRBJ2-2|.
CASSTPYGELFF
TGTGCCAGTAGTACCCCGTACGGGGAGCTGTTTTTT
>TRBV6-1|once|TRBJ1-5|.
CATRDWGAGNQPQHF
TGTGCCACTAGGGACTGGGGTGCTGGCAATCAGCCCCAGCATTTT
>TRBV6-5|.|TRBJ1-6|.
CASSYGTSNSPLHF
TGTGCCAGCAGTTACGGGACTTCAAATTCACCCCTCCACTTT
>TRBV2|.|TRBJ1-1|.
CATTGEGTSLEAFF
TGTGCCACCACCGGAGAGGGGACCTCCCTTGAAGCTTTCTTT
>TRBV7-8|.|TRBJ2-1|.
CASSLGGDSAYNEQFF
TGTGCCAGCAGCTTAGGCGGGGATTCAGCCTACAATGAGCAGTTCTTC
>TRBV11-2|.|TRBJ2-3|.
CASSLGADTQYF
TGTGCCAGCAGCTTAGGGGCCGATACGCAGTATTTT
>TRBV4-1|once|TRBJ2-1|TRBD1
CASSQPGTGRYNEQFF
TGCGCCAGCAGTCAACCCGGGACAGGGCGCTACAATGAGCAGTTCTTC
>TRBV11-2|once|TRBJ2-2|.
CASRFARTGELFF
TGTGCCAGCAGGTTCGCGAGAACCGGGGAGCTGTTTTTT
>TRBV5-1|.|TRBJ2-5|.
CASSSVSETQYF
TGCGCCAGCAGCTCGGTGTCGGAGACCCAGTACTTC
>TRBV6-5|once|TRBJ2-1|TRBD2
CASSSSGEGSYNEQFF
TGTGCCAGCAGTTCCAGCGGGGAGGGCTCCTACAATGAGCAGTTCTTC
>TRBV7-2|.|TRBJ2-7|.
CASSPHPGSYEQYF
TGTGCCAGCAGCCCCCACCCGGGTTCCTACGAGCAGTACTTC
>TRBV5-1|many|TRBJ1-2|.
CASREALGNYGYTF
TGCGCCAGCCGGGAAGCCCTGGGGAACTATGGCTACACCTTC
>TRBV6-1|.|TRBJ2-7|.
CASSDPGRTTYEQYF
TGTGCCAGCAGTGACCCGGGGCGGACAACCTACGAGCAGTACTTC
>TRBV10-1|.|TRBJ2-1|TRBD1
CASSGQGTDNEQFF
TGCGCCAGCAGCGGACAGGGGACGGACAATGAGCAGTTCTTC
>TRBV9|.|TRBJ2-3|.
CASSVESYTDTQYF
TGTGCCAGCAGCGTAGAAAGCTACACAGATACGCAGTATTTT
>TRBV4-2|.|TRBJ2-5|.
CASSQDGRGGAQYF
TGTGCCAGCAGCCAAGATGGAAGGGGCGGGGCCCAGTACTTC
>TRBV7-3|.|TRBJ2-6|.
CASSLGGSGANVLTF
TGTGCCAGCAGCTTAGGGGGCTCTGGGGCCAACGTCCTGACTTTC
>TRBV7-8|.|TRBJ2-5|TRBD2
CASSPGGGETQYF
TGTGCCAGCAGCCCGGGGGGAGGGGAGACCCAGTACTTC
>TRBV28|once|TRBJ2-7|.
CASSLPGGDSFRSYEQYF
TGTGCCAGCAGTTTACCGGGCGGGGACAGTTTCCGCTCCTACGAGCAGTACTTC
>TRBV18|.|TRBJ2-1|TRBD2
CASSPPVGSGGYNEQFF
TGTGCCAGCTCACCACCGGTAGGTAGCGGGGGATACAATGAGCAGTTCTTC
>TRBV4-2|.|TRBJ1-4|TRBD1
CASSQGQGAGTNEKLFF
TGTGCCAGCAGCCAAGGGCAGGGGGCAGGAACTAATGAAAAACTGTTTTTT
>TRBV19|.|TRBJ2-2|.
CASSTLGNTGELFF
TGTGCCAGTAGTACCCTCGGAAACACCGGGGAGCTGTTTTTT
>TRBV7-2|.|TRBJ2-3|.
CASSGLRDTQYF
TGTGCCAGCAGCGGGTTAAGGGATACGCAGTATTTT
>TRBV28|.|TRBJ1-2|.
CASSSDAYGYTF
TGTGCCAGCAGTTCGGACGCGTATGGCTACACCTTC
>TRBV7-8|.|TRBJ2-7|.
CASSPNLATSTEQYF
TGTGCCAGCAGCCCAAATTTAGCGACCTCAACTGAGCAGTACTTC
>TRBV19|.|TRBJ1-4|TRBD1
CASSITDWDRGPEKLFF
TGTGCCAGTAGTATCACGGATTGGGACAGGGGGCCTGAAAAACTGTTTTTT
>TRBV5-1|.|TRBJ2-1|TRBD2
CASSLLPSGGAGEQFF
TGCGCCAGCAGCCTGCTCCCTAGCGGGGGGGCCGGTGAGCAGTTCTTC
>TRBV7-9|.|TRBJ2-5|.
CASSFGRQETQYF
TGTGCCAGCAGCTTTGGCAGGCAAGAGACCCAGTACTTC
>TRBV4-2|.|TRBJ1-4|.
CASSHPRAGEKLFF
TGTGCCAGCAGCCACCCACGGGCGGGCGAAAAACTGTTTTTT
>TRBV7-6|.|TRBJ2-2|TRBD2
CASSQQPGTSVNTGELFF
TGTGCCAGCAGCCAACAACCCGGGACTAGCGTCAACACCGGGGAGCTGTTTTTT
>TRBV6-1|.|TRBJ2-7|TRBD2
CASSEASGRAGYEQYF
TGTGCCAGCAGTGAAGCTAGCGGGAGGGCCGGGTACGAGCAGTACTTC
>TRBV7-9|once|TRBJ2-1|TRBD2
CASSSQAGVGGDEQFF
TGTGCCAGCAGCTCCCAAGCGGGGGTTGGGGGGGATGAGCAGTTCTTC
>TRBV6-1|.|TRBJ2-4|.
CASSERSRENIQYF
TGTGCCAGCAGTGAAAGGAGCAGGGAAAACATTCAGTACTTC
>TRBV7-6|.|TRBJ1-1|TRBD1
CASSISHGTGYNTEAFF
TGTGCCAGCAGCATTTCCCACGGGACAGGGTATAACACTGAAGCTTTCTTT
>TRBV7-8|.|TRBJ1-1|TRBD1
CASSSLGTGGVPEAFF
TGTGCCAGCAGCTCCCTTGGCACAGGGGGCGTCCCTGAAGCTTTCTTT
>TRBV7-3|.|TRBJ2-1|TRBD2
CASSLTGTSGRVNEQFF
TGTGCCAGCAGCTTAACCGGGACTAGCGGAAGGGTAAATGAGCAGTTCTTC